One sample yielded the 20 T cell receptor beta chains listed below, sequenced in a study of beta chain features in type 1 diabetes (dated by TCRdb to the late 2010s). What these receptors recognize is not known. General findings and caveats noted by the study authors: In all four CD4+ subsets, TCRB CDR3 length was moderately but significantly shorter in type 1 diabetes patients.

The method behind the library was the immunoSEQ multiplex PCR assay. All of the isolated RNA was reverse transcribed with the High Capacity cDNA Reverse Transcription Kit, so expressed TCRB transcripts were sequenced. TCRdb took this table from immuneACCESS and kept in-frame rearrangements with V and J called. Such tables lack part of the clones; where checked against another copy, unresolved V genes explain under half of the gap, and the rest is unexplained. The sample yields tens of thousands of clones; roughly two fifths were counted once. The ten largest account for approximately 1.4% of the sample. The sequencing input was Tregs from blood. In the paper's terms, the cell subset or site label means: regulatory CD4+ T cells. The receptors derive from a man aged 30 to 39 with type 1 diabetes.

V and J are TRBV27 and TRBJ1-2, with a tentative D call TRBD1 (6 bases). Germline loops: CDR1 MNHEY, CDR2 SMNVEV (reference sequence). Deletions cut 5 bases from V and 3 bases from J, with 13 bases between. The CDR3 is made up of 14 amino acids. The CDR3 DNA follows: TGTGCCAGCAGTCCGCTTGGACAGTACTATGGCTACACCTTC. Amino acid sequence: CASSPLGQYYGYTF.

V is TRBV12-5 and J is TRBJ2-5; perhaps TRBD1 as D (6 bases). The CDR3 runs to 13 residues. Germline loops: CDR1 LGHNT, CDR2 FRNRAP. Trimming left V 6 bases short and J 5 bases short, with 13 bases between. The chain's CDR3 is CASGYSGVETQYF. DNA for the CDR3: TGTGCTAGTGGATATTCAGGGGTTGAGACCCAGTACTTC.

Turning to this clone: One end of the junction does not line up with germline, which may come from a read error. Other nucleotide sequences in the sample specify the same CDR3. The chain employs TRBV2 and TRBJ2-1, with TRBD2 matching over 15 bases. CDR1 is SNHLY, CDR2 FYNNEI, per germline. The CDR3 loop spans 19 amino acids. The CDR3 loop is CASSEKGLAGGPRDNEQFF. The CDR3 coding sequence is TGCGCCAGCAGTGAAAAAGGACTAGCGGGAGGGCCGAGGGACAATGAGCAGTTCTTC.

The chain links TRBV2 to TRBJ2-6; the D is unclear. CDR3 length: 15 amino acids. The germline V gene has CDR1 SNHLY and CDR2 FYNNEI. Deletions cut 6 bases from V and 4 bases from J, with 13 bases between. Written as DNA, the CDR3 is TGTGCCAGCAGAGCCGACTTCGGGGGGGCCAACGTCCTGACTTTC. It is translated as CASRADFGGANVLTF.

The chain employs TRBV5-5 and TRBJ2-4, with TRBD1 as a possible D gene (5 bases). The V end lost 0 bases, the J end lost 7 bases, and 11 bases lay between the germline ends. Germline V gene sequence: CDR1 SGHKS, CDR2 YYEKEE (reference sequence). There are 14 residues in the CDR3. The CDR3 DNA follows: TGTGCCAGCAGCTTGGTAGGGGCTGGCAACATTCAGTACTTC. Translation gives CASSLVGAGNIQYF.

This clone was counted a few times. The V call is TRBV28, the J call TRBJ1-2, with D perhaps TRBD1 (6 bases). Germline CDR1 is MDHEN and CDR2 is SYDVKM. There are 14 residues in the CDR3. Deletions cut 7 bases from V and 8 bases from J, with 20 bases between. The CDR3 sequence is CASIWGGAGRGYTF. The CDR3 DNA sequence: TGTGCCAGCATATGGGGGGGGGCAGGAAGGGGCTACACCTTC.

This chain links TRBV5-1 with TRBJ2-5; a weak D match, TRBD2 (6 bases). V lost 4 bases and J 0 bases, leaving 16 bases between the germline ends. Germline CDR1 reads SGHRS; CDR2 reads YFSETQ. This CDR3 is 16 amino acids long. CDR3 loop: CASSPGGTSYQETQYF. The CDR3 DNA sequence: TGCGCCAGCAGCCCAGGAGGGACTTCGTACCAAGAGACCCAGTACTTC.

This clone was recorded only once. V usage is TRBV7-9 and J usage is TRBJ2-7; a weak D match, TRBD2 (6 bases). The CDR3 length is 14 residues. Germline lookup yields CDR1 SEHNR and CDR2 FQNEAQ (reference sequence). The germline V and J ends were trimmed by 6 bases and 0 bases, with 12 bases remaining between them. The CDR3 loop reads CASSTGGYSYEQYF. CDR3 sequence (DNA): TGTGCCAGCAGTACCGGGGGTTACTCCTACGAGCAGTACTTC.

CDR3 in DNA: TGTGCCAGCAGTTGGGAGGAGGGGGAGACCCAGTACTTC. It yields the protein CASSWEEGETQYF. This chain connects TRBV6-1 to TRBJ2-5; a weak D match, TRBD2 (6 bases). The germline V gene has CDR1 MNHNS and CDR2 SASEGT. This CDR3 is built from 13 residues. Trimming took 5 bases from V and 5 from J, leaving 12 bases between them.

This chain uses TRBV27 with TRBJ2-7, with D possibly being TRBD1 (5 bases). The germline V and J ends were trimmed by 2 bases and 1 base, with 12 bases remaining between them. CDR1 is MNHEY, CDR2 SMNVEV, per germline (reference sequence). The length of the CDR3 is 15 residues. CDR3 protein: CASSLKGQISYEQYF. The CDR3 DNA reads TGTGCCAGCAGTTTAAAGGGGCAGATTTCCTACGAGCAGTACTTC.

This clone has only a few counts. The V and J genes are TRBV7-6 and TRBJ2-5, with 9 bases aligning to TRBD2. This CDR3 contains 16 residues. The V segment lost 5 bases and the J segment 7 bases; nucleotides outside the gene matches: 14. Germline V gene sequence: CDR1 SGHVS, CDR2 FNYEAQ. CDR3: CASSDRLAVALATQYF. The CDR3 region has the DNA TGTGCCAGCAGCGATCGACTAGCGGTCGCGCTAGCGACCCAGTACTTC.

This chain connects TRBV6-6 to TRBJ2-5, with D possibly being TRBD2 (5 bases). Germline loops: CDR1 MNHNY, CDR2 SVGAGI (reference sequence). The length of the CDR3 is 15 residues. Trimming removed 2 bases from V and 5 bases from J, with 15 bases in between. CDR3 coding DNA: TGTGCCAGCAGTTACCGTGGGATCACGGGGGAGACCCAGTACTTC. Translated: CASSYRGITGETQYF.

This rearrangement joins TRBV1 to TRBJ2-1; the tabulated D call, TRBD2, remains unverified against the DNA. TRBV1 is marked as a pseudogene. The CDR3 sequence is 14 residues long. This CDR3 reads CTRHYSGNGNEQFF. The CDR3 DNA reads TGCACCAGGCATTATAGCGGAAACGGGAATGAGCAGTTCTTC.

J is TRBJ2-7 and V is TRBV6-1; maybe TRBD2 (6 bases). The V end lost 3 bases, the J end lost 4 bases, and 16 bases lay between the germline ends. The CDR3 is 15 residues long. Germline values: CDR1 MNHNS, CDR2 SASEGT. The CDR3 DNA is TGTGCCAGCAGTGACAGCGTCGGGAGATCGTACGAGCAGTACTTC. As protein: CASSDSVGRSYEQYF.

This sequence joins TRBV7-2 and TRBJ1-5; 8 positions match TRBD1. The CDR3 covers 14 residues. Germline CDR1 and CDR2: SGHTA and FQGNSA. After removal of 4 bases from V and 8 bases from J, the junction contained 7 bases not matched to a gene. CDR3 in DNA: TGTGCCAGCAGCTCCTGGACAGGGCCTGAGCCCCAGCATTTT. This translates into CASSSWTGPEPQHF.

The chain couples TRBV30 to TRBJ2-2; 8 bases fit TRBD1. There are 16 residues in the CDR3. With V trimmed by 4 bases and J by 2 bases, 9 bases remained unmatched. The V gene's germline CDR1 is GTSNPN and CDR2 SVGIG (reference sequence). CDR3 sequence (DNA): TGTGCCTGGACAGGGGGCCCCGACCCAAACACCGGGGAGCTGTTTTTT. It yields the protein CAWTGGPDPNTGELFF.

This clone occurred a few times. This chain links TRBV6-1 with TRBJ2-7, with TRBD1 matching 7 bases. This CDR3 comprises 12 residues. Unmatched junction bases numbered 6, after V lost 10 bases and J lost 3 bases. Looked up from germline, CDR1 is MNHNS and CDR2 is SASEGT. CDR3 DNA: TGTGCCACCGGGACAGAGTACTACGAGCAGTACTTC. It translates to CATGTEYYEQYF.

This chain connects TRBV28 to TRBJ1-1; TRBD1 agrees at 10 bases. This CDR3 has 13 amino acids. Germline V CDR1 and CDR2: MDHEN, SYDVKM. V was pared by 5 bases and J by 7 bases, with 4 bases of the junction left unmatched. The CDR3 sequence is CASSRQGALEAFF. The CDR3 coding sequence is TGTGCCAGCAGTCGACAGGGGGCTCTTGAAGCTTTCTTT.

V gene TRBV6-5 combines with J gene TRBJ2-1, with a possible D match to TRBD2 (6 bases). Germline CDR1 reads MNHEY; CDR2 reads SVGAGI. This CDR3 has 14 residues. V lost 7 bases and J lost 2, with 12 bases in between. The CDR3 coding sequence is TGTGCCAGCAAGGTAGCGGCAACCTACAATGAGCAGTTCTTC. Translating gives CASKVAATYNEQFF.

In its sample, this clone was seen a few times. J is TRBJ2-2 and V is TRBV2; 7 positions agree with TRBD2. This CDR3 spans 14 amino acids. With 3 bases clipped from V and 7 bases from J, the junction kept 5 bases outside the gene matches. CDR1 is SNHLY, CDR2 FYNNEI, per germline. CDR3 region: CASSEMAGVGELFF. The CDR3 bases are TGTGCCAGCAGTGAGATGGCGGGAGTCGGGGAGCTGTTTTTT.